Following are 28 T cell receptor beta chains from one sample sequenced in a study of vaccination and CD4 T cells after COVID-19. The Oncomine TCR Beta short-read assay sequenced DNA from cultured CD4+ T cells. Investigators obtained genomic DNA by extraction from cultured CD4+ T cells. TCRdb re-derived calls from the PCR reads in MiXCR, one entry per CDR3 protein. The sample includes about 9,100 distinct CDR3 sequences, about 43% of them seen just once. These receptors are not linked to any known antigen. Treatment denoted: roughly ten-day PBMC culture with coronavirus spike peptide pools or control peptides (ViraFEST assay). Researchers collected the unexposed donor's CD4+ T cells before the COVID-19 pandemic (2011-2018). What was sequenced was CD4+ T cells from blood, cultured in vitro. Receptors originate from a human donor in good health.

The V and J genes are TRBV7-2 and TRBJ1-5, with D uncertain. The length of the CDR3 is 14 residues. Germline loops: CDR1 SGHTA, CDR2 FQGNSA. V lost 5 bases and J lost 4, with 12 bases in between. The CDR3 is CASSPSGINQPQHF. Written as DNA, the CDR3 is TGTGCCAGCAGCCCTTCGGGCATAAATCAGCCCCAGCATTTT.

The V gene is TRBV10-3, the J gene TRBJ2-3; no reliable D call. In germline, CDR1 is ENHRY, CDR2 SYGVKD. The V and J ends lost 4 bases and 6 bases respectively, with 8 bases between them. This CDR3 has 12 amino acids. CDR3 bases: TGTGCCATCAGTGTGAACCGCGATACGCAGTATTTT. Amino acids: CAISVNRDTQYF.

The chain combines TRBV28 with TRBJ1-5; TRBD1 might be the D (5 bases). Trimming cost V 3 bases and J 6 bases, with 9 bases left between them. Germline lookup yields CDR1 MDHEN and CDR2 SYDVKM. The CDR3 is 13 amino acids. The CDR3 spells CASSFQGLQPQHF. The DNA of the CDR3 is TGTGCCAGCAGTTTCCAGGGACTTCAGCCCCAGCATTTT.

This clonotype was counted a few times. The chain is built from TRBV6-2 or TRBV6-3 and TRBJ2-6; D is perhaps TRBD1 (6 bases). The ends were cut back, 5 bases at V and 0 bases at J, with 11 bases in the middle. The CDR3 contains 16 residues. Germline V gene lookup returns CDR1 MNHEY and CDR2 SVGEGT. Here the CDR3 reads CASSGGGRSGANVLTF. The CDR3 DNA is TGTGCCAGCAGTGGGGGCGGACGCTCTGGGGCCAACGTCCTGACTTTC.

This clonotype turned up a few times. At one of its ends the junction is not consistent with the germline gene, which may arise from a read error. Here the CDR3 reads CASTLTTGGLRGF. DNA for the CDR3: TGTGCCAGCACCTTGACAACCGGGGGGCTAAGGGGCTTC. The chain combines TRBV2 with TRBJ1-2, with D possibly TRBD1 on 6 matching bases. CDR1 and CDR2 (germline): SNHLY, FYNNEI. This CDR3 comprises 13 residues.

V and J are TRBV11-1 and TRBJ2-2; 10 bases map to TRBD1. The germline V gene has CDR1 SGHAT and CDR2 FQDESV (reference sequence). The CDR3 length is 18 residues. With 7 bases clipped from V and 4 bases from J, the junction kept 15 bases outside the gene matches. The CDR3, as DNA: TGTGCCAGCACCGCAAGACAGGGGGCCCAGTCACGCACCGGGGAGCTGTTTTTT. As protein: CASTARQGAQSRTGELFF.

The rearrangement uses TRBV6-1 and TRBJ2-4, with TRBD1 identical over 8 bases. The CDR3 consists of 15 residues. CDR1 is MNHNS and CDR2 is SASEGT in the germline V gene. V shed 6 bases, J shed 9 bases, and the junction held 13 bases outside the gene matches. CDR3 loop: CASRYGQGIQGIQYF. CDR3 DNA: TGTGCCAGCAGATATGGACAGGGCATCCAAGGCATTCAGTACTTC.

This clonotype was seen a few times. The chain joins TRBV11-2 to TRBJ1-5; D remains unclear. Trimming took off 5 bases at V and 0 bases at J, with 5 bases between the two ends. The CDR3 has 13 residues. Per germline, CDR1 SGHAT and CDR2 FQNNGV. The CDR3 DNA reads TGTGCCAGCAGCCCCTCTAGCAATCAGCCCCAGCATTTT. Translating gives CASSPSSNQPQHF. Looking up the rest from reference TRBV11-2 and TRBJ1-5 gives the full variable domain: EAGVAQSPRYKIIEKRQSVAFWCNPISGHATLYWYQQILGQGPKLLIQFQNNGVVDDSQLPKDRFSAERLKGVDSTLKIQPAKLEDSAVYLCASSPSSNQPQHFGDGTRLSIL.

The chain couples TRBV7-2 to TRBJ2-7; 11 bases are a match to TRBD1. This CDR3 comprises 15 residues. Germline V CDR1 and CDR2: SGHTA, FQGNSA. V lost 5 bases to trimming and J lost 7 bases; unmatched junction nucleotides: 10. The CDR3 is CASSIGPGQGGEQYF. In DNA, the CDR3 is TGTGCCAGCAGCATTGGACCGGGACAGGGGGGAGAGCAGTACTTC.

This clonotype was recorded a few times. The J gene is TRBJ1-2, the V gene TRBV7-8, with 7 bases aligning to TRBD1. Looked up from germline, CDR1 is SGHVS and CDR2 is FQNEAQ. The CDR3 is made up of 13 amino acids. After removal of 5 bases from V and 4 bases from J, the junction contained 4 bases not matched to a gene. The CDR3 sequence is CASSATGSYGYTF. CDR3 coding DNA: TGTGCCAGCAGCGCGACAGGGTCCTATGGCTACACCTTC.

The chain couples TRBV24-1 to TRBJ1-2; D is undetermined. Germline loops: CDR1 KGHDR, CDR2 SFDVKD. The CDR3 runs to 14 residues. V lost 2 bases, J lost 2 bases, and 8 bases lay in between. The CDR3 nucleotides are TGTGCCACCAGTGATTCGGTCACGAACTATGGCTACACCTTC. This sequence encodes CATSDSVTNYGYTF.

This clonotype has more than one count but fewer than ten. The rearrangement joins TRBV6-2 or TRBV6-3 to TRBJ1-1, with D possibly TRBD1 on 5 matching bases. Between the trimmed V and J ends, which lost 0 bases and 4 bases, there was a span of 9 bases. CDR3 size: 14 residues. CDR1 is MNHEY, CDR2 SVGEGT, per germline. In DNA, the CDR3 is TGTGCCAGCAGTTACTCTGGGGGGGGCACTGAAGCTTTCTTT. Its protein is CASSYSGGGTEAFF.

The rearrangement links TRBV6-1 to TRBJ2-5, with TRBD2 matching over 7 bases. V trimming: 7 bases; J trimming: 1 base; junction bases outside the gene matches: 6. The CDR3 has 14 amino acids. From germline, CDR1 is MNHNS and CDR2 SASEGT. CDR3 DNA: TGTGCCAGCATGAGGAGCGGGGCCCAAGAGACCCAGTACTTC. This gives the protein CASMRSGAQETQYF.

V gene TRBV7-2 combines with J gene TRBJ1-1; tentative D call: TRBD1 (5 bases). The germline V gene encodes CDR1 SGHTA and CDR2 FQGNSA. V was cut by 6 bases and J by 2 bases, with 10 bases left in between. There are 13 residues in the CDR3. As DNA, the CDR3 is TGTGCCAGCAGTTACGACAGAAACACTGAAGCTTTCTTT. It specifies CASSYDRNTEAFF. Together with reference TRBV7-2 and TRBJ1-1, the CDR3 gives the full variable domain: GAGVSQSPSNKVTEKGKDVELRCDPISGHTALYWYRQSLGQGLEFLIYFQGNSAPDKSGLPSDRFSAERTGGSVSTLTIQRTQQEDSAVYLCASSYDRNTEAFFGQGTRLTVV.

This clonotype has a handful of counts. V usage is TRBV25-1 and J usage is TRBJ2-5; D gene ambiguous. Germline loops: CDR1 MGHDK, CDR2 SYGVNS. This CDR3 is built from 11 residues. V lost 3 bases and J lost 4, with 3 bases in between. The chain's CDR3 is CASSEIETQYF. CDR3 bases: TGTGCCAGCAGTGAGATAGAGACCCAGTACTTC.

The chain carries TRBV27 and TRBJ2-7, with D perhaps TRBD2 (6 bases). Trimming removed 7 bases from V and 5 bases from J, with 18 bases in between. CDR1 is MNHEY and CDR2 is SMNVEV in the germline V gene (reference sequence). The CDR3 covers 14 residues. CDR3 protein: CASTGAAGTHEQYF. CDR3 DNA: TGTGCCAGCACCGGCGCTGCGGGGACCCACGAGCAGTACTTC.

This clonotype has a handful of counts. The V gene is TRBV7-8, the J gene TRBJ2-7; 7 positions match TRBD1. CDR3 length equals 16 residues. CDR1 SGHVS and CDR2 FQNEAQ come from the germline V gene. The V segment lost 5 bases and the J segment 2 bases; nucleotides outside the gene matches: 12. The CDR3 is CASSPYDQGVAYEQYF. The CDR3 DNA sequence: TGTGCCAGCAGCCCATACGACCAGGGGGTCGCCTACGAGCAGTACTTC.

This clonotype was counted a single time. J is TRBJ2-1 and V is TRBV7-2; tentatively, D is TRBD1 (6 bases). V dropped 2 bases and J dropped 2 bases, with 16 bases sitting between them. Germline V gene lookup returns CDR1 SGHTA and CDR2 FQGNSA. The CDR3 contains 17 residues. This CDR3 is CASSLRDTGEPYNEQFF. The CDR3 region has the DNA TGTGCCAGCAGCTTAAGGGACACCGGGGAGCCCTACAATGAGCAGTTCTTC.

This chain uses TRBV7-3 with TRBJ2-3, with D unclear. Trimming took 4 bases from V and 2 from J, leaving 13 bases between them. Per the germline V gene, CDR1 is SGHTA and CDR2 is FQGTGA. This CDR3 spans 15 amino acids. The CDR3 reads CASSSMDGPTDTQYF. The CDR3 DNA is TGTGCCAGCAGCTCTATGGACGGCCCCACAGATACGCAGTATTTT.

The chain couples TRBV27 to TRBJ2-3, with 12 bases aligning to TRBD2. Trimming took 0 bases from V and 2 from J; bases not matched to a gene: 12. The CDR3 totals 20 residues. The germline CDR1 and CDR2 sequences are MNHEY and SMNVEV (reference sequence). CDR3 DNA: TGTGCCAGCAGTTTATCCGGGGGGGCTAGCGGGAGGGTTTACACAGATACGCAGTATTTT. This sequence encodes CASSLSGGASGRVYTDTQYF.

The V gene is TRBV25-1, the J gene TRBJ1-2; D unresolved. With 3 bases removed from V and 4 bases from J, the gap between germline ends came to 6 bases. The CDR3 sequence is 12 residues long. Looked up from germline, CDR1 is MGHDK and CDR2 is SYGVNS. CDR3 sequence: CASSDRPYGYTF. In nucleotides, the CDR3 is TGTGCCAGCAGTGATCGTCCCTATGGCTACACCTTC.

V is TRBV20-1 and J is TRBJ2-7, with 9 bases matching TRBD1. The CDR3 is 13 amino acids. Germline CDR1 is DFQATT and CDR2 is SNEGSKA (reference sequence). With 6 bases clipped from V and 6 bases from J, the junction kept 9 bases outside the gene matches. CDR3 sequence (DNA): TGCAGTGCGGGGGGACAGGGTATCTTCGAGCAGTACTTC. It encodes CSAGGQGIFEQYF.

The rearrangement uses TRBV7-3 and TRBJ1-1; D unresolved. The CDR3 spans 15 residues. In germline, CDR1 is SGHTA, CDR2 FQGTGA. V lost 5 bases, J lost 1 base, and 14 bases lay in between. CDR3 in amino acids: CASSPGLWGNTEAFF. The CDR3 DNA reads TGTGCCAGCAGCCCAGGTCTATGGGGGAACACTGAAGCTTTCTTT.

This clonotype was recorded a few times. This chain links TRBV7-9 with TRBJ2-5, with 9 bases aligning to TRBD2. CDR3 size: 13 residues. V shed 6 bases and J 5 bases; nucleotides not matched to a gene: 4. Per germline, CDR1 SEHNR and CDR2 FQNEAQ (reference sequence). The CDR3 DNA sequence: TGTGCCAGCAGTTCTAGCGGGATGGAGACCCAGTACTTC. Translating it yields CASSSSGMETQYF.

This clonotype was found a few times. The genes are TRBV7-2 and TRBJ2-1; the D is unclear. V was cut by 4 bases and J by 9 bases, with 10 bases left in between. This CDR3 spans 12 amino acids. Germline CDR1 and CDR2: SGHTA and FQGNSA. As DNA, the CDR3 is TGTGCCAGCAGCTCTACCCTGGTTGAGCAGTTCTTC. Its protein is CASSSTLVEQFF.

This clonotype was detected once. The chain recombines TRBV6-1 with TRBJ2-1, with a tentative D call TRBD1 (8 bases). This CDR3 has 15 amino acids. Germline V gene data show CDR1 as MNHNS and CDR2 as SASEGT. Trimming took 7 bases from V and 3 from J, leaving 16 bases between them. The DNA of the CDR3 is TGTGCCAGCACCCCGACAGGGGAGGGCTACAATGAGCAGTTCTTC. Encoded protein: CASTPTGEGYNEQFF.

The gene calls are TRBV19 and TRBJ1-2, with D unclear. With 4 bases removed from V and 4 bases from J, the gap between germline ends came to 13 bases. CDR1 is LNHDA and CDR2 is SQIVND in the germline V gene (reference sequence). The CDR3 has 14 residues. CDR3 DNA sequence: TGTGCCAGTAGTACGCCCTCCAGGCTCTATGGCTACACCTTC. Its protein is CASSTPSRLYGYTF.

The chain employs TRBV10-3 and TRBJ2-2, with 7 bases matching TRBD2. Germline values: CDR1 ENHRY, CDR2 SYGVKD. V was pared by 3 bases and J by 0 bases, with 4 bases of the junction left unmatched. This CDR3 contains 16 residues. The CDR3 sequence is CAISESSGANTGELFF. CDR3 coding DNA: TGTGCCATCAGTGAATCTAGCGGAGCGAACACCGGGGAGCTGTTTTTT.